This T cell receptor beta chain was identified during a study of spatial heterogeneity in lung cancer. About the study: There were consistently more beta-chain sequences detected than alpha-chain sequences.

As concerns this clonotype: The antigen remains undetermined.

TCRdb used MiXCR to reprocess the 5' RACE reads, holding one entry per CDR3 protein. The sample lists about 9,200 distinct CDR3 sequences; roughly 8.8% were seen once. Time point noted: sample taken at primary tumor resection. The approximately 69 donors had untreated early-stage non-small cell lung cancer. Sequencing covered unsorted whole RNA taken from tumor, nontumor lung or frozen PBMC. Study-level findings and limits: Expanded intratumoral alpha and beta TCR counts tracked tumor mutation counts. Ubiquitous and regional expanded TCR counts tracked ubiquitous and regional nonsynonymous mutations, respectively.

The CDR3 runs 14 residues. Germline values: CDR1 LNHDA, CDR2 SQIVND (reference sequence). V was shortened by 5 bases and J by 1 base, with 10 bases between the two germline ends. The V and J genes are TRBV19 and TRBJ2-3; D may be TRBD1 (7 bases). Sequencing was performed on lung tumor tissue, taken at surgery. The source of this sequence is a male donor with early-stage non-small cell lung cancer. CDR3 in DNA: TGTGCCAGTAGTCAGGGGGGAGGCACAGATACGCAGTATTTT. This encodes CASSQGGGTDTQYF.